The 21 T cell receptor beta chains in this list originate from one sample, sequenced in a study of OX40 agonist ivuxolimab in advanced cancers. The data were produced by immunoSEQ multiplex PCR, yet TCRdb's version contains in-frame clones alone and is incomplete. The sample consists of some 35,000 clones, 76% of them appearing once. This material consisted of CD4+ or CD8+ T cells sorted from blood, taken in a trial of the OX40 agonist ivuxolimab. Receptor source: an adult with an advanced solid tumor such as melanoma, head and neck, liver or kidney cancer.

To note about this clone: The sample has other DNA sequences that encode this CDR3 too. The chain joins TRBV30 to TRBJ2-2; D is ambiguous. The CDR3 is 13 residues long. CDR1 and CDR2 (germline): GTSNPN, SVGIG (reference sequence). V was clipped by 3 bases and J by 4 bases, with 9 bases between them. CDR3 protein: CAWRKGTTGELFF. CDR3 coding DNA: TGTGCCTGGAGAAAGGGTACCACCGGGGAGCTGTTTTTT.

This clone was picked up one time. The CDR3 sequence is CASSLRTAVVGGYTF. As DNA, the CDR3 is TGTGCCAGCAGCTTGAGGACGGCGGTCGTGGGTGGCTACACCTTC. This rearrangement joins TRBV5-5 to TRBJ1-2, with no clear D. CDR1 is SGHKS and CDR2 is YYEKEE in the germline V gene (reference sequence). The V end lost 1 base, the J end lost 7 bases, and 17 bases lay between the germline ends. The CDR3 loop spans 15 amino acids.

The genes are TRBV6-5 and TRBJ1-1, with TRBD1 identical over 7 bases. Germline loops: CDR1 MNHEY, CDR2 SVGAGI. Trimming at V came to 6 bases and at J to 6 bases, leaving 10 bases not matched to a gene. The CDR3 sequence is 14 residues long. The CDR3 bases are TGTGCCAGCAGGCCCTACGACAGGGTCGCTGAAGCTTTCTTT. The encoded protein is CASRPYDRVAEAFF.

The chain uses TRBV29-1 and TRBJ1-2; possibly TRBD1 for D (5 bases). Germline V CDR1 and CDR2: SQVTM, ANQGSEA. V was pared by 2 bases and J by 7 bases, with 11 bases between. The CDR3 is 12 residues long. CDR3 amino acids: CSVERGAGGYTF. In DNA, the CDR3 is TGCAGCGTTGAAAGAGGGGCTGGTGGCTACACCTTC.

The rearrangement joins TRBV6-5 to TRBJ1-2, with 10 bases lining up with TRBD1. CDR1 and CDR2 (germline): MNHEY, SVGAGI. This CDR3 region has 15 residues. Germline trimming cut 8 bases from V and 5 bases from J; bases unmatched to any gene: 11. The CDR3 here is CASSGTGAANYGYTF. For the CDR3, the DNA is TGTGCCAGCTCAGGGACAGGGGCGGCCAATTATGGCTACACCTTC.

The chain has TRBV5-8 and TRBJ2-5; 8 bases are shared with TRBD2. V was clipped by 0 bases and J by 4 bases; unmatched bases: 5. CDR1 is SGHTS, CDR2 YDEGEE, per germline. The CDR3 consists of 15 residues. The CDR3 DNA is TGTGCCAGCAGCTTGGATGCGGGGGGAGGAGAGACCCAGTACTTC. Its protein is CASSLDAGGGETQYF. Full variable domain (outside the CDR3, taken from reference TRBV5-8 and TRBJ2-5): EAGVTQSPTHLIKTRGQQATLRCSPISGHTSVYWYQQALGLGLQFLLWYDEGEERNRGNFPPRFSGRQFPNYSSELNVNALELEDSALYLCASSLDAGGGETQYFGPGTRLLVL.

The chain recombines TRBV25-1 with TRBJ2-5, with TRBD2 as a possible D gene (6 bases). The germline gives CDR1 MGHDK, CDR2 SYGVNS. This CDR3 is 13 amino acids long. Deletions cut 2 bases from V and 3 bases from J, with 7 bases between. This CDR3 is CASSEAGKETQYF. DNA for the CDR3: TGTGCCAGCAGTGAAGCGGGGAAAGAGACCCAGTACTTC.

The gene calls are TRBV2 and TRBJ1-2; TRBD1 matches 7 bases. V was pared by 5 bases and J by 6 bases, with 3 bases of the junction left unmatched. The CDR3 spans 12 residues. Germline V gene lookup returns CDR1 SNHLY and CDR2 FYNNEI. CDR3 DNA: TGTGCCAGCAGTCGGACAGGAGATGGCTACACCTTC. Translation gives CASSRTGDGYTF.

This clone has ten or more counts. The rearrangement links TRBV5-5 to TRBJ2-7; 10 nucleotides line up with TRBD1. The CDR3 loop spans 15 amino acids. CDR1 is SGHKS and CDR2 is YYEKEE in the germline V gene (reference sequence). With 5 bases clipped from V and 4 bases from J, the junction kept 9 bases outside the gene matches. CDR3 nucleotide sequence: TGTGCCAGCAGTCGGATTAGGACAGGGGGGTACGAGCAGTACTTC. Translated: CASSRIRTGGYEQYF.

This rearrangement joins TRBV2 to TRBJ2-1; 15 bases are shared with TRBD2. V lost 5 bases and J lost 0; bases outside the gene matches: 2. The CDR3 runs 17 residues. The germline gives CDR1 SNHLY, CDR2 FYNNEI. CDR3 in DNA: TGTGCCAGCAGTAGGACTAGCGGGGGGGCCTCCTACAATGAGCAGTTCTTC. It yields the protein CASSRTSGGASYNEQFF.

This chain's CDR3 is CASSSGLSREQFF. CDR3 sequence (DNA): TGTGCCAGCAGCTCGGGACTATCCCGTGAGCAGTTCTTC. The chain uses TRBV7-8 and TRBJ2-1; 7 nucleotides align to TRBD2. There are 13 residues in the CDR3. Germline V gene lookup returns CDR1 SGHVS and CDR2 FQNEAQ. Germline trimming cut 4 bases from V and 9 bases from J; bases unmatched to any gene: 6.

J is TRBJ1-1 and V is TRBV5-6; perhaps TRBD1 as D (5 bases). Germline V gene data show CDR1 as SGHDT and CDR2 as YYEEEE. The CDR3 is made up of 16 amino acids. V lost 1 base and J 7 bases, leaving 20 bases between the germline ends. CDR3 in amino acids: CASSLKYTGPISEAFF. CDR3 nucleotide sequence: TGTGCCAGCAGCTTGAAATACACGGGGCCGATAAGTGAAGCTTTCTTT.

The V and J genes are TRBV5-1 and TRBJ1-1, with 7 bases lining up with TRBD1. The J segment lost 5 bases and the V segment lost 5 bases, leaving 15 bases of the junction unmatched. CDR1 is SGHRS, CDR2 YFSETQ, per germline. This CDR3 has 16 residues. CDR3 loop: CASSFGAGTVDTEAFF. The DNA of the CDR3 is TGCGCCAGCAGTTTTGGGGCCGGGACAGTGGATACTGAAGCTTTCTTT.

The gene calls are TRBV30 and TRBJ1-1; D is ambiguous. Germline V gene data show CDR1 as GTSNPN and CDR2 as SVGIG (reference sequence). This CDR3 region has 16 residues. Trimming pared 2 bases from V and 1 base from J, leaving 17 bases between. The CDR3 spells CAWSIPLGFGNTEAFF. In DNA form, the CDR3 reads TGTGCCTGGAGTATACCTCTCGGGTTTGGGAACACTGAAGCTTTCTTT.

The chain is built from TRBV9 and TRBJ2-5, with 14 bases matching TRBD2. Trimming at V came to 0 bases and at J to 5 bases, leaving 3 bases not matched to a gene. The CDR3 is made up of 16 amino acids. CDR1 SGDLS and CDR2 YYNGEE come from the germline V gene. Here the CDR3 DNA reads TGTGCCAGCAGCGTAGGACTAGCGGGGGGGAGGGAGACCCAGTACTTC. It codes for CASSVGLAGGRETQYF.

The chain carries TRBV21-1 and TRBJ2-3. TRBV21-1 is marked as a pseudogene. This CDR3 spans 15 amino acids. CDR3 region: CASSIFGRDTDTQYF. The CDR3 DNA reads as TGTGCCAGCAGCATCTTCGGACGTGACACAGATACGCAGTATTTT.

CDR3 DNA: TGTGCCAGCAGTGAGACAGGGACCCACGGCTACACCTTC. It encodes CASSETGTHGYTF. This sequence joins TRBV6-4 and TRBJ1-2, with 7 bases lining up with TRBD1. Trimming cost V 3 bases and J 8 bases; bases outside gene matches: 6. CDR3 size: 13 residues. CDR1 is MRHNA, CDR2 SNTAGT, per germline.

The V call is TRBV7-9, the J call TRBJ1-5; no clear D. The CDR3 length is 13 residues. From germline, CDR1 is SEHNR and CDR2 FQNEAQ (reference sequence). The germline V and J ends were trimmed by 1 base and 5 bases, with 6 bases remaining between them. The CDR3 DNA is TGTGCCAGCAGCTTAGTCGGTTATCAGCCCCAGCATTTT. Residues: CASSLVGYQPQHF.

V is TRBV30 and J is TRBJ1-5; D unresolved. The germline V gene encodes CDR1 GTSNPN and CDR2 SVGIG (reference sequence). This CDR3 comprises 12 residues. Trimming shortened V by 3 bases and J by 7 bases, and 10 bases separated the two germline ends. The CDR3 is CAWSGVKQPQHF. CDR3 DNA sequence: TGTGCCTGGAGCGGGGTAAAGCAGCCCCAGCATTTT. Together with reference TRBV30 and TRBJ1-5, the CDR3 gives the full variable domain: SQTIHQWPATLVQPVGSPLSLECTVEGTSNPNLYWYRQAAGRGLQLLFYSVGIGQISSEVPQNLSASRPQDRQFILSSKKLLLSDSGFYLCAWSGVKQPQHFGDGTRLSIL.

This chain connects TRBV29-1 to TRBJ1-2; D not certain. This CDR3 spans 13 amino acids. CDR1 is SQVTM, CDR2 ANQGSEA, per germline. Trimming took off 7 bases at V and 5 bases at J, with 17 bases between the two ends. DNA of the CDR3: TGCAGCGGTGGTCCTGTTGGAATTTATGGCTACACCTTC. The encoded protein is CSGGPVGIYGYTF.

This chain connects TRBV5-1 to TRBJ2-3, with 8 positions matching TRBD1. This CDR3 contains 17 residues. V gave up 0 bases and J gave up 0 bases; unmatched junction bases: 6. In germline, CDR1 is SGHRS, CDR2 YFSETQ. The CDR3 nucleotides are TGCGCCAGCAGCTTGGCTGCTCAGGGGGCGAGCACAGATACGCAGTATTTT. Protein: CASSLAAQGASTDTQYF.